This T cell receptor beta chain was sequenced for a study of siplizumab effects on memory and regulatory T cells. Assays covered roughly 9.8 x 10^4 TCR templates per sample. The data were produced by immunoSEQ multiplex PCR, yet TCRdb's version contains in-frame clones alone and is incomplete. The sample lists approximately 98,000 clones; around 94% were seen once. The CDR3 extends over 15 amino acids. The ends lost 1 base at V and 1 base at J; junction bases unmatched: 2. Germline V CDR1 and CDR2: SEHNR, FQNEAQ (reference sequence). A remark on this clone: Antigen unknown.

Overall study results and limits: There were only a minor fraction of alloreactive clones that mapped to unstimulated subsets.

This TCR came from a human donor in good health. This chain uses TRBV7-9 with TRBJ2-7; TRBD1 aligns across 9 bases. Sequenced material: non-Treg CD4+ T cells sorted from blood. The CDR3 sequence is CASSLVGTGSYEQYF. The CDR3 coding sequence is TGTGCCAGCAGCTTAGTTGGGACAGGGTCCTACGAGCAGTACTTC.